The text below deals with one T cell receptor (beta chain). What it recognizes is unknown. The data were produced by immunoSEQ multiplex PCR, yet TCRdb's version contains in-frame clones alone and is incomplete. The repertoire holds a few million clones, with about 93% as singletons. The data were taken from a study of shared clonotypes between healthy human individuals. The study's findings and limits: There were few donors, and this limited the genetic and exposure-history diversity represented.

Germline V gives CDR1 LGHNA, CDR2 YSLEER. This CDR3 region has 14 residues. The V gene lost 3 bases and the J gene lost 1 base, with 10 bases spanning the gap. Terminally differentiated effector memory CD45RA+ cells were excluded by CCR7 positive selection of CD45RO-negative cells. Sequences were obtained from naive CD8+ T cells from PBMCs. The receptor was isolated from a man younger than 35 in good health. Some clones in this sample may be carry-over from other donors' samples. The J gene is TRBJ2-7, the V gene TRBV4-3; no clear D gene. The CDR3 region has the DNA TGCGCCAGCAGCCACCGGGCCCCTTCCTACGAGCAGTACTTC. Its protein is CASSHRAPSYEQYF.